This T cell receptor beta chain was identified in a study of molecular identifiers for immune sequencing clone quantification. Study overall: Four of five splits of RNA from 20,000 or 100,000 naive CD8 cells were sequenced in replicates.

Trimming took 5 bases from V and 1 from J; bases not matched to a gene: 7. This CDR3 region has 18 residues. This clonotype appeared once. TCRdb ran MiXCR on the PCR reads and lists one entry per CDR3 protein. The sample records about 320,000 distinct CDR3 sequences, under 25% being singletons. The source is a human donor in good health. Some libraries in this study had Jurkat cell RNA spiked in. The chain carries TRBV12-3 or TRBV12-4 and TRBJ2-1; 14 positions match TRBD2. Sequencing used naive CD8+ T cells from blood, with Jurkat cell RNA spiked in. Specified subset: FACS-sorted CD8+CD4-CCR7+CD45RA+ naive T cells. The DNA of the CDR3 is TGTGCCAGCAGTCCTGGACTAGCGGGGGGATTTTCCTACAATGAGCAGTTCTTC. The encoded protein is CASSPGLAGGFSYNEQFF.